The 20 T cell receptor beta chains below were found in one sample sequenced in a study of CD8 T cells in ankylosing spondylitis. MiXCR, applied by TCRdb to the 5' RACE reads, yields one record per CDR3 protein. The sample contains some 450,000 distinct CDR3 sequences, approximately 17% of which appear only once. Study conclusions and caveats: Fewer than ten highly homologous variants made up a TCR beta motif that seemed to typify ankylosing spondylitis blood.

The antigens these receptors bind are not known. The sequencing input was blood, either unsorted or a sorted T cell fraction (not recorded which). These receptors originate from a male donor with ankylosing spondylitis.

The sample holds a few counts of this clonotype. The chain has TRBV12-3 or TRBV12-4 and TRBJ2-7, with 12 bases aligning to TRBD2. There are 15 residues in the CDR3. The junction had 2 bases not matched to a gene; V was cut back by 5 bases and J by 0 bases. The CDR3 reads CASSRTSGNSYEQYF. CDR3 nucleotide sequence: TGTGCCAGCAGTAGGACTAGCGGGAACTCCTACGAGCAGTACTTC.

The chain employs TRBV5-1 and TRBJ2-1; possibly TRBD1 or TRBD2 for D (5 bases each). Germline loops: CDR1 SGHRS, CDR2 YFSETQ. The CDR3 length is 16 residues. V was trimmed by 1 base and J by 0 bases, leaving 11 bases between them. DNA of the CDR3: TGCGCCAGCAGCTTGAGTCCAGGGACCTCCTACAATGAGCAGTTCTTC. As protein: CASSLSPGTSYNEQFF.

As concerns this clonotype: It may be a read error: a sequence one base away is much more abundant. The chain combines TRBV7-9 with TRBJ2-7, with TRBD2 matching over 7 bases. This CDR3 has 13 amino acids. Trimming cost V 3 bases and J 4 bases; bases outside gene matches: 3. The germline V gene encodes CDR1 SEHNR and CDR2 FQNEAQ (reference sequence). The CDR3 loop is CASSLDGRYEQYF. In DNA, the CDR3 is TGTGCCAGCAGCTTGGACGGGAGGTACGAGCAGTACTTC.

There are a few counts of this clonotype. The chain links TRBV12-3 or TRBV12-4 to TRBJ1-2; D might be TRBD1 (6 bases). Trimming removed 4 bases from V and 10 bases from J, with 16 bases in between. This CDR3 comprises 13 residues. CDR3 in DNA: TGTGCCAGCAGTTCGCACGGGACATCTATCTACACCTTC. It codes for CASSSHGTSIYTF.

Note on this clonotype: Sequence at one end of the junction differs from germline and may be a read error. This chain connects TRBV7-8 to TRBJ2-5; 8 bases align to TRBD1. Germline V gene lookup returns CDR1 SGHVS and CDR2 FQNEAQ. The CDR3 consists of 14 residues. The chain's CDR3 is CASSIAGGGETQYF. In DNA form, the CDR3 reads TGTGCCAGCAGCATAGCAGGGGGCGGAGAGACCCAGTACTTC.

V gene TRBV6-1 combines with J gene TRBJ2-5; the D is unclear. The CDR3 has 17 amino acids. Germline CDR1 reads MNHNS; CDR2 reads SASEGT. V lost 0 bases to trimming and J lost 0 bases, with 14 bases between them. CDR3 DNA sequence: TGTGCCAGCAGTGAAGCGAAGTGGGAAGCGTACCAAGAGACCCAGTACTTC. It is translated as CASSEAKWEAYQETQYF.

This clonotype appeared a few times. The chain recombines TRBV12-3 or TRBV12-4 with TRBJ1-5; D ambiguous. V lost 3 bases to trimming and J lost 7 bases, with 19 bases between them. The CDR3 is 16 residues long. CDR3 sequence: CASSLDQASSGQPQHF. CDR3 nucleotide sequence: TGTGCCAGCAGTTTGGACCAGGCATCGTCGGGCCAGCCCCAGCATTTT.

This clonotype was recorded a few times. The CDR3 DNA reads as TGTGCCAGCAGACGACTAGCAGGGGAGCAGTTCTTC. It translates to CASRRLAGEQFF. V usage is TRBV28 and J usage is TRBJ2-1, with 7 bases that match TRBD2. CDR3 length: 12 amino acids. Germline V CDR1 and CDR2: MDHEN, SYDVKM. Unmatched junction bases numbered 6, after V lost 6 bases and J lost 10 bases.

The gene calls are TRBV20-1 and TRBJ1-5; no firm D call. The CDR3 extends over 15 amino acids. Looked up from germline, CDR1 is DFQATT and CDR2 is SNEGSKA (reference sequence). V was clipped by 3 bases and J by 9 bases, with 21 bases between them. CDR3 coding DNA: TGCAGTGCTAGTGGGTCTGGCCAGTTTGCAGGGCCCCAGCATTTT. The encoded protein is CSASGSGQFAGPQHF.

V is TRBV11-2 and J is TRBJ1-2; D not resolved. CDR3 length equals 15 residues. Germline V gives CDR1 SGHAT, CDR2 FQNNGV. V was pared by 1 base and J by 6 bases, with 15 bases between. The CDR3 protein is CASSLGTKSSNGYTF. CDR3 nucleotides: TGTGCCAGCAGCTTAGGTACAAAGAGCTCCAATGGCTACACCTTC.

This clonotype has only a few counts. DNA of the CDR3: TGTGCCAGCAGCTTCAGTCTAGGGTACCAGTACTTC. This encodes CASSFSLGYQYF. This chain uses TRBV7-9 with TRBJ2-7, with unresolved D. This CDR3 is built from 12 residues. V dropped 3 bases and J dropped 10 bases, with 13 bases sitting between them. The germline V gene has CDR1 SEHNR and CDR2 FQNEAQ (reference sequence).

Only a few counts were recorded for this clonotype. The rearrangement links TRBV11-1 to TRBJ2-5; D is ambiguous. V was cut by 1 base and J by 3 bases, with 21 bases left in between. In germline, CDR1 is SGHAT, CDR2 FQDESV (reference sequence). This CDR3 is 18 amino acids long. The CDR3 coding sequence is TGTGCCAGCAGCTTAGTAGGAACAAGCCTAAACAAAAAAGAGACCCAGTACTTC. Protein product: CASSLVGTSLNKKETQYF.

The CDR3 DNA follows: TGCAGTGCGCGACCGACAGGCGCGCATCAGCCCCAGCATTTT. Its protein product is CSARPTGAHQPQHF. The gene calls are TRBV20-1 and TRBJ1-5; TRBD1 might be the D (6 bases). Germline CDR1 reads DFQATT; CDR2 reads SNEGSKA (reference sequence). V lost 6 bases and J lost 5, with 17 bases in between. This CDR3 is built from 14 residues.

The chain has TRBV6-1 and TRBJ2-6; tentative D call: TRBD1 (6 bases). Germline V gives CDR1 MNHNS, CDR2 SASEGT. The ends were cut back, 6 bases at V and 0 bases at J, with 21 bases in the middle. This CDR3 comprises 19 residues. CDR3 protein: CASRPTGHPRTSGANVLTF. The DNA for the CDR3 is TGTGCCAGCAGGCCAACGGGACATCCCCGAACCTCTGGGGCCAACGTCCTGACTTTC.

This clonotype was counted ten times or more. The rearrangement links TRBV5-1 to TRBJ1-1; D remains ambiguous. Trimming stripped 2 bases from V and 1 base from J, with 12 bases between. CDR3 size: 15 residues. In germline, CDR1 is SGHRS, CDR2 YFSETQ. The CDR3 DNA reads as TGCGCCAGCAGCTTATGGGGTGAGGGGAACACTGAAGCTTTCTTT. It specifies CASSLWGEGNTEAFF.

The rearrangement links TRBV6-1 to TRBJ2-7, with 7 bases fitting TRBD2. The length of the CDR3 is 13 residues. V lost 6 bases to trimming and J lost 3 bases; unmatched junction nucleotides: 5. Germline assignment: CDR1 MNHNS and CDR2 SASEGT. The CDR3 nucleotides read TGTGCCAGCAGGCTAGCGGAGGACTACGAGCAGTACTTC. This codes for CASRLAEDYEQYF.

The chain has TRBV16 and TRBJ2-7, with D unresolved. Germline loops: CDR1 KGHSY, CDR2 FQNENV. V was pared by 0 bases and J by 5 bases, with 8 bases between. The CDR3 contains 13 residues. CDR3: CASSQSEDHEQYF. The CDR3 coding sequence is TGTGCCAGCAGCCAATCAGAAGACCACGAGCAGTACTTC.

This clonotype occurred many times. CDR3: CASSTDGTNYGYTF. In nucleotides, the CDR3 is TGTGCCAGCAGTACTGACGGTACTAACTATGGCTACACCTTC. The chain links TRBV12-3 or TRBV12-4 to TRBJ1-2; D remains unclear. V gave up 5 bases and J gave up 0 bases, with 10 bases separating them. The CDR3 has 14 residues.

The V and J genes are TRBV15 and TRBJ2-5; TRBD1 matches 10 bases. Trimming took 5 bases from V and 4 from J; bases not matched to a gene: 7. Germline CDR1 is LNHNV and CDR2 is YYDKDF (reference sequence). The CDR3 extends over 15 amino acids. The CDR3 region has the DNA TGTGCCACCAGCGGGGGGACAGGGGCAGGAGAGACCCAGTACTTC. It specifies CATSGGTGAGETQYF.

This chain connects TRBV7-8 to TRBJ2-7; D gene uncertain. Germline values: CDR1 SGHVS, CDR2 FQNEAQ. CDR3 size: 14 residues. V was shortened by 1 base and J by 5 bases, with 12 bases between the two germline ends. Here the CDR3 reads CASSLVGTRDEQYF. CDR3 DNA sequence: TGTGCCAGCAGCTTAGTTGGCACCCGGGACGAGCAGTACTTC.